The T cell receptor beta chain described here comes from a study of blood T cell repertoires in COVID-19. The repertoire was sequenced with immunoSEQ multiplex PCR; TCRdb's copy has only in-frame clones and lacks some. The sample holds around 150,000 clones, roughly 87% seen once. Trimming removed 4 bases at V and 0 bases at J, with 10 bases between. Germline V CDR1 and CDR2: MNHEY, SVGAGI. The CDR3 covers 14 residues. The chain couples TRBV6-5 to TRBJ2-7; TRBD2 might be the D (6 bases). The specimen sequenced was peripheral blood. The TCR sequence derives from a woman aged 60-75 years with active or convalescent COVID-19. The CDR3 region is CASSSEGNSYEQYF. CDR3 coding DNA: TGTGCCAGCAGTTCGGAGGGGAACTCCTACGAGCAGTACTTC.